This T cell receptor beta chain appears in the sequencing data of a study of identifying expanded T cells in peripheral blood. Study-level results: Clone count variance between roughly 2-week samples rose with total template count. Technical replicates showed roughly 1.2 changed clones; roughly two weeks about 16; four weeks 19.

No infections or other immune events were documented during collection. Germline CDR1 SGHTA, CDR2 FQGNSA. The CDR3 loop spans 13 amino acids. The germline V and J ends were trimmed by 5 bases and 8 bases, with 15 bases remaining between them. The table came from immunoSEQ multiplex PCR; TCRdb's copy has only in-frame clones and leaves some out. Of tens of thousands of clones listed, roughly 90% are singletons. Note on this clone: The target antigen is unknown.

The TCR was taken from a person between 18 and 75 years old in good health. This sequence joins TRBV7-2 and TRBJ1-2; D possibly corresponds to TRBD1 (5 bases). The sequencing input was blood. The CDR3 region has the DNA TGTGCCAGCAGCCCCGGCCAGGGTCGAGGCTACACCTTC. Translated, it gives CASSPGQGRGYTF.